Below are 4 T cell receptor beta chains sequenced from a single sample in a study of blood T cell repertoires in COVID-19. Sequencing was performed with immunoSEQ multiplex PCR; in TCRdb, only in-frame clones are kept and a portion is missing. The table lists a few hundred thousand clones, around 88% of them singletons, with 1.6% in the top ten. Sequencing used peripheral blood. Receptors originate from a woman aged 25 to 39 with COVID-19, enrolled during active disease.

A remark on this clone: The germline gene is not matched at one end of the junction; a read error may be the cause. The chain joins TRBV15 to TRBJ1-1; unclear D gene. Germline V lookup: CDR1 LNHNV, CDR2 YYDKDF (reference sequence). This CDR3 spans 15 amino acids. DNA for the CDR3: TGTGCCACCAACAGAGATATTGGAGGAAGCACTGAAGCTTTCTTT. This sequence encodes CATNRDIGGSTEAFF.

The V and J genes are TRBV3-1 (or the pseudogene TRBV3-2) and TRBJ2-1; D perhaps matches TRBD2 (5 bases). The germline V gene has CDR1 LGHDT and CDR2 YNNKEL (reference sequence). V lost 4 bases to trimming and J lost 5 bases, with 12 bases between them. The CDR3 spans 14 residues. The CDR3 region has the DNA TGTGCCAGCAGCCCCGGGATAGCGAACAATGAGCAGTTCTTC. Translating gives CASSPGIANNEQFF.

The J gene is TRBJ2-2, the V gene TRBV7-9; D is undetermined. V dropped 3 bases and J dropped 1 base, with 9 bases sitting between them. CDR1 SEHNR and CDR2 FQNEAQ come from the germline V gene (reference sequence). The CDR3 extends over 15 amino acids. CDR3 in DNA: TGTGCCAGCAGCTTCTACAGTGTGAACACCGGGGAGCTGTTTTTT. This encodes CASSFYSVNTGELFF. The whole variable domain, remainder taken from reference TRBV7-9 and TRBJ2-2, is DTGVSQNPRHKITKRGQNVTFRCDPISEHNRLYWYRQTLGQGPEFLTYFQNEAQLEKSRLLSDRFSAERPKGSFSTLEIQRTEQGDSAMYLCASSFYSVNTGELFFGEGSRLTVL.

This clone was seen more than once but under ten times. CDR3 residues: CATSPEGQGGIYGYTF. The CDR3 DNA sequence: TGTGCCACCAGTCCCGAAGGACAGGGAGGGATCTATGGCTACACCTTC. The chain has TRBV24-1 and TRBJ1-2; 8 positions agree with TRBD1. Trimming at V came to 6 bases and at J to 4 bases, leaving 12 bases not matched to a gene. CDR1 is KGHDR, CDR2 SFDVKD, per germline. The CDR3 spans 16 residues.